This T cell receptor (beta chain) was profiled in a study of spatial heterogeneity in lung cancer. Findings of the study overall: Counts that tracked tumor mutation counts were those of expanded intratumoral alpha and beta TCRs.

The trim removed 3 bases at V and 9 bases at J, leaving 4 bases unmatched. There are 14 residues in the CDR3. Time point defined: sample taken at primary tumor resection. Tumor, nontumor lung or frozen PBMC supplied whole RNA that was sequenced unsorted. This clonotype was picked up many times. Its antigen is still unknown. The study tagged each TCR cDNA molecule with a unique molecular identifier. MiXCR was run by TCRdb on the 5' RACE reads, yielding one entry per CDR3 protein. The sample has approximately 94,000 distinct CDR3 sequences, 4.4% seen once; the top ten hold 21%. This chain connects TRBV12-3 or TRBV12-4 to TRBJ2-1; the match to TRBD2 covers 11 bases. This clonotype originated in a male donor with early-stage non-small cell lung cancer. The source material was lung tumor tissue, sampled at surgery. The chain's CDR3 is CASSFTSGSAEQFF. The CDR3 DNA is TGTGCCAGCAGTTTTACTAGCGGGAGCGCTGAGCAGTTCTTC.